This T cell receptor beta chain was retrieved from a study of blood T cell repertoires in COVID-19. On the study more broadly: T cells, B-cell-depleted T cells, or PBMCs provided the cDNA or gDNA that served as material.

The CDR3 totals 15 residues. Germline CDR1 LGHDT, CDR2 YNNKEL (reference sequence). Trimming left V 0 bases short and J 6 bases short, with 11 bases between. Clinical history reported by participants formed the basis on which cohorts were assigned. Individuals in the exposed group had encountered a COVID-19 case within 2 weeks preceding study entry. The method was immunoSEQ multiplex PCR; TCRdb's version includes in-frame clones alone and lacks a portion of them. Here the sample spans around 320,000 clones, around nine tenths being singletons. The origin of this receptor is a woman in her thirties who had been exposed to COVID-19. Sequencing used PBMCs or T cells enriched from blood (not recorded which). The rearrangement joins TRBV3-1 (or the pseudogene TRBV3-2) to TRBJ2-2; D is unresolved. CDR3 in amino acids: CASSQDPLFAGELFF. Here the CDR3 DNA reads TGTGCCAGCAGCCAAGATCCCTTGTTTGCCGGGGAGCTGTTTTTT.